Sequencing of this T cell receptor beta chain was carried out in a study of T cells in localized non-small cell lung cancer. Study findings and constraints: Among the top 100 tumor clones, a median about 52 appeared in adjacent lung. Peak T cell clonality was found in uninvolved adjacent lung, exceeding tumor. Sequencing was restricted to one tumor region; therefore, heterogeneity remains possible.

V lost 3 bases to trimming and J lost 3 bases; unmatched junction nucleotides: 1. Germline V CDR1 and CDR2: MDHEN, SYDVKM. CDR3 length: 13 amino acids. With regard to this clone: What it recognizes is unknown.

The data were produced by immunoSEQ multiplex PCR, yet TCRdb's version contains in-frame clones alone and is incomplete. The sample holds about 78,000 clones; roughly four fifths are singletons and the top ten take around 2.8%. The TCR comes from a man aged 40 to 69 with stage I lung adenocarcinoma. The source material was peripheral blood, sampled before any cancer treatment. The chain carries TRBV28 and TRBJ2-7; TRBD1 aligns across 8 bases. In DNA form, the CDR3 reads TGTGCCAGCAGTTTCACAGGGGGCTACGAGCAGTACTTC. Translated: CASSFTGGYEQYF.